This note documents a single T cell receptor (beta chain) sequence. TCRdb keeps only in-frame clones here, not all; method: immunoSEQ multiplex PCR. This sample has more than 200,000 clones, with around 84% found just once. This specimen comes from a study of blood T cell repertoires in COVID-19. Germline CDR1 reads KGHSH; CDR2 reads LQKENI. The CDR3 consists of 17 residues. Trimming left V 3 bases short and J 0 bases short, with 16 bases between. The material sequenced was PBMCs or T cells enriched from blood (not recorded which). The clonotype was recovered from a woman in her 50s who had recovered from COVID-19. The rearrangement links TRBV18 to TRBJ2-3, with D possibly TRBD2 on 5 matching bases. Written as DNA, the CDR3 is TGTGCCAGCTCACCTCTACCAGCGGTGACTAGCACAGATACGCAGTATTTT. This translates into CASSPLPAVTSTDTQYF.